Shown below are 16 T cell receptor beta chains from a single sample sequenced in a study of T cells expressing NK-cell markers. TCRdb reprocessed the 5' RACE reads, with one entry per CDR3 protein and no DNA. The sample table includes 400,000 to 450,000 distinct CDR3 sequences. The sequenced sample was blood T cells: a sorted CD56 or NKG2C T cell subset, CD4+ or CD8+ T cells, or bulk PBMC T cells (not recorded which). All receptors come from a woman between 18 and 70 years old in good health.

The CDR3 loop is CASSPPSGGHGELFF. This chain links TRBV7-2 with TRBJ2-2; there is no DNA to check the TCRdb D call of TRBD2. The CDR3 is 15 amino acids. Germline V gene lookup returns CDR1 SGHTA and CDR2 FQGNSA.

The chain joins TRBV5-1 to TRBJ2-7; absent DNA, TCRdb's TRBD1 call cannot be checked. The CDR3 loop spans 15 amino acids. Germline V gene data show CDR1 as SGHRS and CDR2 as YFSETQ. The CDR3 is CASSLGTGYPYEQYF.

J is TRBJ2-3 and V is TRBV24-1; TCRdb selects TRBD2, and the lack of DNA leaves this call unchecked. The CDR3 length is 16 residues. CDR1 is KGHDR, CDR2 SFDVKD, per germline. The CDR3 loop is CATSDFGAGGSDTQYF.

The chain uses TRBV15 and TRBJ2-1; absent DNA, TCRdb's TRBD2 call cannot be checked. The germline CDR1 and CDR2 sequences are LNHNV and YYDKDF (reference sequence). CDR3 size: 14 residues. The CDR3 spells CATRAGGPYNEQFF.

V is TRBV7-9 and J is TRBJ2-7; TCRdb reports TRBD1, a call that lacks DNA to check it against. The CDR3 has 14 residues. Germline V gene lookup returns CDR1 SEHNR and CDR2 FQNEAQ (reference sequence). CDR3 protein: CASSQSTVSYEQYF.

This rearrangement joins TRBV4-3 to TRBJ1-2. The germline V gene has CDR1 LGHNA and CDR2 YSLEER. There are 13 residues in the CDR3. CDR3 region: CASSPKANYGYTF.

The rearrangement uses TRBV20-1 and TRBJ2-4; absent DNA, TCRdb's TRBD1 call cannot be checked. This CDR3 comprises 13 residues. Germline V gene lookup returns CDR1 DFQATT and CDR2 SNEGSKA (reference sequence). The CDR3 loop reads CSASAPIKNIQYF.

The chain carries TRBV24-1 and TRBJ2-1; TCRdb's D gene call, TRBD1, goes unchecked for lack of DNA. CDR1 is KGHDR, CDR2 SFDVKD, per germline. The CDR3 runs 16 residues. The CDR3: CATSDDSTQGYNEQFF.

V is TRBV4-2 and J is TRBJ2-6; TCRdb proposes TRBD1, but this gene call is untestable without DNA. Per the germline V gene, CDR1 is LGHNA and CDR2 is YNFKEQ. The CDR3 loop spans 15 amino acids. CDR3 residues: CASSQEGAGANVLTF.

The CDR3 region is CASSLSGTGHYNEQFF. The chain carries TRBV12-3 or TRBV12-4 and TRBJ2-1; the TCRdb D gene call, TRBD1, has no DNA to confirm it. CDR3 length: 16 amino acids.

The CDR3 region is CASRASSERARFF. V usage is TRBV12-3 or TRBV12-4 and J usage is TRBJ2-1; TCRdb outputs TRBD2, but without DNA this stays unchecked. This CDR3 has 13 residues.

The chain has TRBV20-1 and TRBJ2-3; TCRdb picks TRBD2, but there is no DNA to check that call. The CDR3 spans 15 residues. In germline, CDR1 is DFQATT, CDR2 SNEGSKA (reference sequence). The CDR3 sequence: CSAPWGLARVDTQYF.

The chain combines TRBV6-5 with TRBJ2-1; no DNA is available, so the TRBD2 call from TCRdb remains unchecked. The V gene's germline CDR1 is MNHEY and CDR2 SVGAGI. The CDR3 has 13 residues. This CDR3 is CASSYSKGGEQFF.

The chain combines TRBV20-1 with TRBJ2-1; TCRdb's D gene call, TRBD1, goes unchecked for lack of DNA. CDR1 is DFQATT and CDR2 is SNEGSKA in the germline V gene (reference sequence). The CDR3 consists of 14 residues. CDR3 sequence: CSASTGTVYNEQFF.

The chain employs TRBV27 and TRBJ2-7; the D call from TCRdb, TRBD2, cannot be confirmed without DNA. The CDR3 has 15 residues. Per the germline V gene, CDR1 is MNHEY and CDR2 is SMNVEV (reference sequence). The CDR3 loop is CASGRLAGGRYEQYF.

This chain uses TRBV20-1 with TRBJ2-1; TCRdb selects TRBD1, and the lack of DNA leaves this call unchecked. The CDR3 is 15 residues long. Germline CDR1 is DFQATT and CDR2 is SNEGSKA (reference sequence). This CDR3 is CSAREQVWGNNEQFF.